The next 16 T cell receptor beta chains were all read from a single sample in a study of shared clonotypes between healthy human individuals. The method was immunoSEQ multiplex PCR; TCRdb's version includes in-frame clones alone and lacks a portion of them. The sample records 600,000 to 700,000 clones, around three quarters being singletons. Material: memory CD4+ T cells sorted from blood. The subset was: CD45RA-negative fraction. The receptor source for this set is a young woman in good health.

The gene calls are TRBV19 and TRBJ2-3; 9 nucleotides agree with TRBD2. V gave up 4 bases and J gave up 1 base; unmatched junction bases: 12. CDR1 LNHDA and CDR2 SQIVND come from the germline V gene (reference sequence). This CDR3 contains 18 residues. The CDR3 coding sequence is TGTGCCAGTAGTACTTTCGGGACTAGCCTTTCAGGCACAGATACGCAGTATTTT. Residues: CASSTFGTSLSGTDTQYF.

The rearrangement joins TRBV28 to TRBJ1-4; perhaps TRBD1 as D (6 bases). Looked up from germline, CDR1 is MDHEN and CDR2 is SYDVKM. With 8 bases removed from V and 8 bases from J, the gap between germline ends came to 12 bases. This CDR3 region has 12 residues. CDR3 sequence reads: CASGGHLEKLFF. CDR3 nucleotides: TGTGCCAGCGGGGGGCATTTGGAAAAACTGTTTTTT.

The rearrangement uses TRBV19 and TRBJ2-7; D may match TRBD1 or TRBD2 (5 bases each). This CDR3 spans 16 amino acids. Germline V CDR1 and CDR2: LNHDA, SQIVND (reference sequence). Between the trimmed V and J ends, which lost 5 bases and 7 bases, there was a span of 24 bases. The CDR3 coding sequence is TGTGCCAGTAGTCTGCGCGAGGGGACGGGCCCGGGGGAGCAGTACTTC. It codes for CASSLREGTGPGEQYF.

As for this clone: This sample includes further DNA sequences coding for the same CDR3. The chain links TRBV5-4 to TRBJ1-1, with D uncertain. CDR3 length equals 13 residues. The V end was cut by 4 bases, the J end by 0 bases, with 7 bases between. Germline loops: CDR1 SGHNT, CDR2 YYREEE (reference sequence). CDR3 nucleotides: TGTGCCAGCAGCCGTACCTTGAACACTGAAGCTTTCTTT. As protein: CASSRTLNTEAFF.

This sequence joins TRBV7-8 and TRBJ2-3, with D unclear. Germline-derived CDR1 and CDR2 are SGHVS and FQNEAQ. This CDR3 comprises 17 residues. V lost 5 bases and J 2 bases, leaving 20 bases between the germline ends. The CDR3 DNA follows: TGTGCCAGCAGCCCAGCCTTTAAGCGCAAGACCACAGATACGCAGTATTTT. This encodes CASSPAFKRKTTDTQYF.

Notes on this clone: The junction departs from the called germline gene at one end, perhaps through a read error. The genes are TRBV6-5 and TRBJ2-3; D is uncertain. CDR1 and CDR2 from the germline V gene are MNHEY and SVGAGI. CDR3 size: 12 residues. The DNA for the CDR3 is TGTGCCGGCAGTTCCCTAGCAGATACGCAGTATTTT. As protein: CAGSSLADTQYF.

The rearrangement uses TRBV19 and TRBJ2-4; D perhaps matches TRBD1 (6 bases). The germline CDR1 and CDR2 sequences are LNHDA and SQIVND (reference sequence). There are 14 residues in the CDR3. V gave up 6 bases and J gave up 7 bases, with 16 bases separating them. CDR3: CASRDDRRMNIQYF. CDR3 bases: TGTGCCAGTAGAGATGACAGGAGGATGAACATTCAGTACTTC.

This clone was counted a single time. The rearrangement joins TRBV19 to TRBJ1-1; no clear D gene. V lost 1 base, J lost 6 bases, and 15 bases lay in between. This CDR3 is built from 15 residues. Germline CDR1 is LNHDA and CDR2 is SQIVND (reference sequence). The CDR3: CASSIGPLLLAEAFF. The CDR3 DNA follows: TGTGCCAGTAGTATAGGACCTCTACTGCTCGCTGAAGCTTTCTTT. The complete variable domain, with remaining parts taken from reference TRBV19 and TRBJ1-1, reads DGGITQSPKYLFRKEGQNVTLSCEQNLNHDAMYWYRQDPGQGLRLIYYSQIVNDFQKGDIAEGYSVSREKKESFPLTVTSAQKNPTAFYLCASSIGPLLLAEAFFGQGTRLTVV.

This clone was seen only a few times. Other DNA sequences of this sample code for an identical CDR3. The gene calls are TRBV19 and TRBJ1-5; tentatively, D is TRBD1 (5 bases). This CDR3 region has 15 residues. CDR1 and CDR2 from the germline V gene are LNHDA and SQIVND (reference sequence). V lost 1 base, J lost 1 base, and 8 bases lay in between. The DNA of the CDR3 is TGTGCCAGTAGTATAGGAGGGGTAAGCAATCAGCCCCAGCATTTT. Translation: CASSIGGVSNQPQHF.

The genes are TRBV27 and TRBJ2-1; TRBD2 aligns across 15 bases. Unmatched junction bases numbered 6, after V lost 4 bases and J lost 8 bases. Germline CDR1 is MNHEY and CDR2 is SMNVEV (reference sequence). This CDR3 has 16 amino acids. CDR3 DNA: TGTGCCAGCAGTTCGGCCGGGACTAGCGGGAGGCATGAGCAGTTCTTC. Its translation: CASSSAGTSGRHEQFF.

The table lists this clone with a count of one. This chain uses TRBV6-5 with TRBJ1-1; D is perhaps TRBD1 (5 bases). CDR1 is MNHEY, CDR2 SVGAGI, per germline. CDR3 size: 11 residues. V was shortened by 8 bases and J by 3 bases, with 7 bases between the two germline ends. DNA for the CDR3: TGTGCCAGCTTAGGGGACACTGAAGCTTTCTTT. Its protein is CASLGDTEAFF.

The chain uses TRBV2 and TRBJ2-1; TRBD2 matches 7 bases. Germline CDR1 reads SNHLY; CDR2 reads FYNNEI. The CDR3 has 14 amino acids. V gave up 7 bases and J gave up 5 bases; unmatched junction bases: 8. The DNA for the CDR3 is TGTGCCAGCACTAGCGGAGGTGGGGACAATGAGCAGTTCTTC. Its translation: CASTSGGGDNEQFF.

The V and J genes are TRBV10-1 and TRBJ2-7; 11 nucleotides agree with TRBD2. The CDR3 spans 15 residues. V was clipped by 6 bases and J by 2 bases; unmatched bases: 6. Germline CDR1 reads WNHNN; CDR2 reads SYGVQD (reference sequence). DNA for the CDR3: TGCGCCAGCAGCAATGAGGGACTAGCGGCCTACGAGCAGTACTTC. As protein: CASSNEGLAAYEQYF.

The CDR3 DNA is TGTGCCAGTAGTCCCGTGGTGGGGACTGAAGCTTTCTTT. Protein: CASSPVVGTEAFF. The rearrangement uses TRBV19 and TRBJ1-1; D is ambiguous. This CDR3 contains 13 residues. V was shortened by 5 bases and J by 5 bases, with 12 bases between the two germline ends. Germline CDR1 reads LNHDA; CDR2 reads SQIVND (reference sequence).

This sequence joins TRBV6-5 and TRBJ1-4, with TRBD1 as a possible D gene (6 bases). CDR1 and CDR2 (germline): MNHEY, SVGAGI. The CDR3 is 11 residues long. V was clipped by 4 bases and J by 14 bases, with 11 bases between them. CDR3 residues: CASSSGQSLFF. DNA of the CDR3: TGTGCCAGCAGTTCAGGACAGAGTCTGTTTTTT.

The V call is TRBV4-2, the J call TRBJ2-4; 9 bases fit TRBD1. Germline CDR1 is LGHNA and CDR2 is YNFKEQ. This CDR3 contains 15 residues. Germline trimming cut 3 bases from V and 6 bases from J; bases unmatched to any gene: 6. The chain's CDR3 is CASSQDRGMGNIQYF. CDR3 in DNA: TGTGCCAGCAGCCAGGACAGGGGAATGGGAAACATTCAGTACTTC.